Here is one TCR beta chain with its context. The entry originates in a study of blood T cell repertoires in COVID-19. Study background: From the United States, Italy and Spain came samples of acute and convalescent COVID-19. The cDNA or gDNA used as material had been derived from T cells, B-cell-depleted T cells, or PBMCs.

This CDR3 has 14 residues. Germline V gene data show CDR1 as KGHSH and CDR2 as LQKENI. Deletions cut 2 bases from V and 0 bases from J, with 7 bases between. Original methodology: Estimated nucleated cell counts came from reference gene primer amplification. Using immunoSEQ multiplex PCR, the repertoire was profiled, and TCRdb retains in-frame clones only, with some absent. Clone size and the V and J calls come from that table; the DNA yielded D and trimming. The repertoire consists of 50,000 to 70,000 clones, with 86% occurring once and the leading ten covering over 6%. This chain uses TRBV18 with TRBJ1-1, with D uncertain. The TCR comes from a man aged 50 to 60 with active COVID-19. The source material was peripheral blood. CDR3 sequence: CASSPNTLNTEAFF. In nucleotides, the CDR3 is TGTGCCAGCTCACCAAACACATTGAACACTGAAGCTTTCTTT.